This T cell receptor beta chain was sequenced in a study of Ad26.COV2.S vaccination and SARS-CoV-2 variants. Study results and caveats: People who got the vaccine had more spike-specific TCR breadth than people who got placebo.

Concerning this clone itself: Antigen: not known.

The treatment was: around 19 received Ad26.COV2.S at low or high dose, single or two shots; about 5 received placebo; per-sample allocation not given. Collection of samples fell on day 63 after the first vaccine or placebo injection. Donation came from an adult in Boston who was aged 18-55 years. The assay was immunoSEQ multiplex PCR, and TCRdb's table has in-frame clones only and misses some. This sample has fewer than 800,000 clones, with about 90% found just once. The CDR3 has 17 residues. V shed 5 bases and J shed 2 bases, with 19 bases lying between them. Germline CDR1 reads LNHDA; CDR2 reads SQIVND (reference sequence).

The sequence was obtained from a person between 18 and 65 years old who received the Ad26.COV2.S COVID-19 vaccine or a placebo. This material consisted of peripheral blood, taken in a trial of Ad26.COV2.S vaccine versus placebo. The V and J genes are TRBV19 and TRBJ2-1; the D gene could be TRBD1 or TRBD2 (5 bases each). DNA for the CDR3: TGTGCCAGTAGTTCCCAACCCGGGACGGCCCCCTACAATGAGCAGTTCTTC. Translation gives CASSSQPGTAPYNEQFF.